The 2 T cell receptor beta chains given below trace back to one sample, sequenced in a study of OX40 agonist ivuxolimab in advanced cancers. TCRdb's copy holds only in-frame clones and misses some; the assay was immunoSEQ multiplex PCR. The sample carries fewer than 45,000 clones, 88% recorded once. Specimen: CD4+ or CD8+ T cells sorted from blood, collected in a trial of the OX40 agonist ivuxolimab. These receptors all stem from an adult with an advanced solid tumor such as melanoma, head and neck, liver or kidney cancer.

CDR3 protein: CASSYWGGGNSPLHF. CDR3 sequence (DNA): TGTGCCAGCAGTTATTGGGGAGGGGGCAATTCACCCCTCCACTTT. The V call is TRBV27, the J call TRBJ1-6; 7 nucleotides match TRBD1. The germline gives CDR1 MNHEY, CDR2 SMNVEV (reference sequence). The CDR3 has 15 amino acids. J was trimmed by 7 bases and V by 4 bases; bases with no gene match: 7.

The chain employs TRBV7-2 and TRBJ2-3; D is unresolved. The CDR3 contains 13 residues. Per the germline V gene, CDR1 is SGHTA and CDR2 is FQGNSA. V was cut by 3 bases and J by 2 bases, with 6 bases left in between. The CDR3 loop reads CASSFLYTDTQYF. For the CDR3, the DNA is TGTGCCAGCAGCTTTCTATACACAGATACGCAGTATTTT.